The 25 T cell receptor beta chains below all came from one sample that was sequenced in a study of blood T cell repertoires in COVID-19. Clones were sequenced by immunoSEQ multiplex PCR, and TCRdb holds only the in-frame ones, with some missing. The sample has 110,000 to 150,000 clones; around 84% are singletons. Sequencing input: peripheral blood. These receptors originate from a woman aged 50 to 60 with acute or convalescent COVID-19.

The chain uses TRBV7-2 and TRBJ1-3, with D maybe TRBD1 (5 bases). The germline gives CDR1 SGHTA, CDR2 FQGNSA. Trimming cost V 6 bases and J 6 bases, with 18 bases left between them. The CDR3 sequence is 15 residues long. As DNA, the CDR3 is TGTGCCAGCAGAATGGCAGTGGGGCAGCTAAACACCATATATTTT. It yields the protein CASRMAVGQLNTIYF.

The table lists this clone with a few counts. The V and J genes are TRBV4-3 and TRBJ1-4; 8 nucleotides line up with TRBD1. Per germline, CDR1 LGHNA and CDR2 YSLEER. The CDR3 extends over 16 amino acids. The J segment lost 5 bases and the V segment lost 1 base, leaving 6 bases of the junction unmatched. CDR3 sequence: CASSQATGTGNEKLFF. The CDR3 DNA is TGCGCCAGCAGCCAAGCTACCGGGACAGGCAATGAAAAACTGTTTTTT.

The gene calls are TRBV28 and TRBJ1-2; 7 nucleotides match TRBD1. J lost 4 bases, V lost 4 bases, and 3 bases had no gene match. From germline, CDR1 is MDHEN and CDR2 SYDVKM. The CDR3 has 13 amino acids. This chain's CDR3 is CASSYGTAYGYTF. The CDR3 DNA reads as TGTGCCAGCAGTTATGGGACAGCCTATGGCTACACCTTC.

This rearrangement joins TRBV9 to TRBJ2-5, with 8 bases fitting TRBD2. There are 14 residues in the CDR3. Germline assignment: CDR1 SGDLS and CDR2 YYNGEE. The V gene end was trimmed by 3 bases and the J gene end by 3 bases; junction bases not matched to a gene: 4. The CDR3 region has the DNA TGTGCCAGCAGCGAGGGTAGCGGGGAAGAGACCCAGTACTTC. Translated: CASSEGSGEETQYF.

V gene TRBV12-3 or TRBV12-4 combines with J gene TRBJ2-7; tentatively, D is TRBD2 (5 bases). This CDR3 spans 13 amino acids. V was cut by 3 bases and J by 5 bases, with 11 bases left in between. CDR3 coding DNA: TGTGCCAGCAGTTTGGACCGGGAAGACGAGCAGTACTTC. Its translation: CASSLDREDEQYF.

The chain uses TRBV7-9 and TRBJ2-7, with a possible D match to TRBD1 (6 bases). CDR3 length: 14 residues. Germline CDR1 SEHNR, CDR2 FQNEAQ (reference sequence). The V and J ends lost 5 bases and 4 bases respectively, with 15 bases between them. CDR3 nucleotide sequence: TGTGCCAGCAGCGTTAAGACAGGATCTTACGAGCAGTACTTC. Translated, it gives CASSVKTGSYEQYF.

This clone was detected only once. The chain combines TRBV27 with TRBJ2-1; 11 bases agree with TRBD2. The trim removed 4 bases at V and 7 bases at J, leaving 6 bases unmatched. The CDR3 loop spans 15 amino acids. CDR1 is MNHEY and CDR2 is SMNVEV in the germline V gene (reference sequence). The CDR3 coding sequence is TGTGCCAGCAGTTCCGGGACTAGCGGAACAAATGAGCAGTTCTTC. It translates to CASSSGTSGTNEQFF.

The rearrangement uses TRBV6-6 and TRBJ2-7; 8 bases fit TRBD1. Germline-derived CDR1 and CDR2 are MNHNY and SVGAGI (reference sequence). The junction had 9 bases not matched to a gene; V was cut back by 4 bases and J by 4 bases. This CDR3 has 15 residues. The CDR3 sequence: CASSSPTGEIYEQYF. The CDR3 region has the DNA TGTGCCAGCAGTTCCCCGACAGGGGAGATATACGAGCAGTACTTC.

CDR3 DNA: TGCGCCAGCAGCCCGGGGAGCTCCCCCATGAACACTGAAGCTTTCTTT. Translating gives CASSPGSSPMNTEAFF. The V and J genes are TRBV4-3 and TRBJ1-1; D is uncertain. CDR1 and CDR2 (germline): LGHNA, YSLEER. Deletions cut 4 bases from V and 0 bases from J, with 15 bases between. This CDR3 has 16 amino acids.

This clone was seen only a few times. The genes are TRBV7-2 and TRBJ1-2; 9 bases map to TRBD1. Trimming cost V 5 bases and J 7 bases; bases outside gene matches: 5. Germline-derived CDR1 and CDR2 are SGHTA and FQGNSA. The CDR3 spans 13 residues. CDR3 DNA sequence: TGTGCCAGCAGCCCACAGGGGGCGGGTGGCTACACCTTC. Residues: CASSPQGAGGYTF.

The J gene is TRBJ1-1, the V gene TRBV5-1; TRBD1 aligns across 8 bases. The CDR3 covers 17 residues. Looked up from germline, CDR1 is SGHRS and CDR2 is YFSETQ. Trimming removed 2 bases from V and 0 bases from J; junction bases left unmatched: 9. The CDR3 coding sequence is TGCGCCAGCAGCTTCCTTTCGGCAGGGGGCATGAACACTGAAGCTTTCTTT. This gives the protein CASSFLSAGGMNTEAFF. Together with reference TRBV5-1 and TRBJ1-1, the CDR3 gives the full variable domain: KAGVTQTPRYLIKTRGQQVTLSCSPISGHRSVSWYQQTPGQGLQFLFEYFSETQRNKGNFPGRFSGRQFSNSRSEMNVSTLELGDSALYLCASSFLSAGGMNTEAFFGQGTRLTVV.

The chain is built from TRBV18 and TRBJ1-5, with unresolved D. The germline gives CDR1 KGHSH, CDR2 LQKENI. The germline V and J ends were trimmed by 0 bases and 9 bases, with 9 bases remaining between them. This CDR3 comprises 13 residues. The CDR3 DNA reads TGTGCCAGCTCACCACCGGCCCCGGGGCCCCAGCATTTT. As protein: CASSPPAPGPQHF.

This clone was seen only a few times. This chain uses TRBV27 with TRBJ1-2, with D possibly being TRBD1 (5 bases). Per the germline V gene, CDR1 is MNHEY and CDR2 is SMNVEV (reference sequence). V was cut by 5 bases and J by 6 bases, with 13 bases left in between. The CDR3 is 13 residues long. CDR3 protein: CASSKFPGHGYTF. CDR3 sequence (DNA): TGTGCCAGCAGTAAGTTTCCAGGGCATGGCTACACCTTC.

V usage is TRBV7-7 and J usage is TRBJ2-2, with 7 bases matching TRBD2. Losses at the gene ends were 7 bases for V and 6 bases for J; bases not matched to a gene: 11. The CDR3 is 15 residues long. Germline V gene data show CDR1 as SSHAT and CDR2 as FNYEAQ (reference sequence). The CDR3 protein is CASTSNDGGAGELFF. The CDR3 bases are TGTGCCAGCACCTCGAACGATGGGGGGGCCGGGGAGCTGTTTTTT. Based on the CDR3 plus reference TRBV7-7 and TRBJ2-2, the full variable domain is GAGVSQSPRYKVTKRGQDVTLRCDPISSHATLYWYQQALGQGPEFLTYFNYEAQPDKSGLPSDRFSAERPEGSISTLTIQRTEQRDSAMYRCASTSNDGGAGELFFGEGSRLTVL.

This clone is a singleton in its sample. The V call is TRBV28, the J call TRBJ1-6; 10 bases agree with TRBD1. With 4 bases clipped from V and 8 bases from J, the junction kept 2 bases outside the gene matches. The germline V gene encodes CDR1 MDHEN and CDR2 SYDVKM. The length of the CDR3 is 14 residues. CDR3 sequence: CASSSGQGDSPLHF. The DNA of the CDR3 is TGTGCCAGCAGTTCCGGACAGGGGGATTCACCCCTCCACTTT.

This chain uses TRBV6-5 with TRBJ2-1, with 15 nucleotides matching TRBD2. V lost 10 bases, J lost 7 bases, and 8 bases stayed unmatched. In germline, CDR1 is MNHEY, CDR2 SVGAGI. This CDR3 spans 15 amino acids. This chain's CDR3 is CATGTSGGWGNEQFF. In DNA form, the CDR3 reads TGTGCCACCGGGACTAGCGGGGGGTGGGGGAATGAGCAGTTCTTC.

The chain employs TRBV3-1 (or the pseudogene TRBV3-2) and TRBJ2-7, with unresolved D. Germline CDR1 reads LGHDT; CDR2 reads YNNKEL (reference sequence). V shed 1 base and J shed 6 bases, with 7 bases lying between them. CDR3 length: 12 amino acids. As DNA, the CDR3 is TGTGCCAGCAGCCAAGGTCTTCGCGAGCAGTACTTC. Translating gives CASSQGLREQYF.

V and J are TRBV6-2 or TRBV6-3 and TRBJ2-1; D is undetermined. With 2 bases removed from V and 8 bases from J, the gap between germline ends came to 16 bases. Germline CDR1 reads MNHEY; CDR2 reads SVGEGT. This CDR3 contains 15 residues. CDR3 amino acids: CASSYEVPSFHEQFF. The CDR3 DNA reads as TGTGCCAGCAGTTACGAAGTTCCTAGTTTTCATGAGCAGTTCTTC.

This clone appeared a few times. This rearrangement joins TRBV4-3 to TRBJ2-1; 7 bases are shared with TRBD1. The CDR3 is 15 residues long. Trimming at V came to 2 bases and at J to 4 bases, leaving 5 bases not matched to a gene. Germline V gives CDR1 LGHNA, CDR2 YSLEER. Written as DNA, the CDR3 is TGCGCCAGCAGCCAAACAGGGGATCCTTACAATGAGCAGTTCTTC. Amino acid sequence: CASSQTGDPYNEQFF.

This rearrangement joins TRBV18 to TRBJ1-2; D gene uncertain. This CDR3 comprises 16 residues. V was cut by 1 base and J by 0 bases, with 12 bases left in between. CDR1 and CDR2 from the germline V gene are KGHSH and LQKENI. The DNA of the CDR3 is TGTGCCAGCTCACCACGGGAGGGTCCAACTAACTATGGCTACACCTTC. Protein: CASSPREGPTNYGYTF.

The V call is TRBV10-3, the J call TRBJ2-5, with D unresolved. From germline, CDR1 is ENHRY and CDR2 SYGVKD. The ends were cut back, 0 bases at V and 0 bases at J, with 8 bases in the middle. CDR3 length equals 15 residues. CDR3 sequence reads: CAISESPLDQETQYF. DNA for the CDR3: TGTGCCATCAGTGAGTCCCCGCTAGACCAAGAGACCCAGTACTTC.

The chain is built from TRBV9 and TRBJ1-3; a possible D gene is TRBD1 (5 bases). Trimming pared 0 bases from V and 0 bases from J, leaving 13 bases between. The CDR3 has 17 residues. CDR1 and CDR2 (germline): SGDLS, YYNGEE. The CDR3: CASSVARGTDSGNTIYF. DNA of the CDR3: TGTGCCAGCAGCGTAGCTCGGGGGACTGACTCTGGAAACACCATATATTTT.

The chain employs TRBV3-1 (or the pseudogene TRBV3-2) and TRBJ2-3; TRBD2 matches 12 bases. From germline, CDR1 is LGHDT and CDR2 YNNKEL (reference sequence). The CDR3 is 16 residues long. V lost 4 bases and J lost 5; bases outside the gene matches: 7. The CDR3 region has the DNA TGTGCCAGCAGCCGCACTAGCGGGGGGTCATTAGATACGCAGTATTTT. Its translation is CASSRTSGGSLDTQYF.

The chain links TRBV12-3 or TRBV12-4 to TRBJ1-5; no reliable D call. V lost 1 base and J 10 bases, leaving 8 bases between the germline ends. The length of the CDR3 is 12 residues. The CDR3 region has the DNA TGTGCCAGCAGTTTAGGCAGGCTACCCCAGCATTTT. Residues: CASSLGRLPQHF.

V gene TRBV6-4 combines with J gene TRBJ1-1; D unclear. The germline V and J ends were trimmed by 6 bases and 1 base, with 12 bases remaining between them. CDR3 size: 14 residues. The germline gives CDR1 MRHNA, CDR2 SNTAGT. CDR3 coding DNA: TGTGCCAGCAGCCCTGAGGGAGGGAACACTGAAGCTTTCTTT. It specifies CASSPEGGNTEAFF.